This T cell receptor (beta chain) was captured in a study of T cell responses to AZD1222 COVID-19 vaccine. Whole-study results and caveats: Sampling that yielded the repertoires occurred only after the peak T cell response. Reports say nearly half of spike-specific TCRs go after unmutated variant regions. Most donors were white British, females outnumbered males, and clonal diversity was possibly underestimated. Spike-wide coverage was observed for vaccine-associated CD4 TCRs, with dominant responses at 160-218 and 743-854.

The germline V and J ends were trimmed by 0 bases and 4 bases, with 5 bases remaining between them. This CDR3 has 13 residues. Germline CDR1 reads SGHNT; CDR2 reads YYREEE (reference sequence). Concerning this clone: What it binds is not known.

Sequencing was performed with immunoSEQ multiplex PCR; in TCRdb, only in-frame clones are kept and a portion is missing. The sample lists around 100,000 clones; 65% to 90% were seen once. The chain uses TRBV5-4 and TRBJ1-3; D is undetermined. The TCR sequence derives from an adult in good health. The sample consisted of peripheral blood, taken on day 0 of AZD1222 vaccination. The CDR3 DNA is TGTGCCAGCAGCTTGGTGGGGGGAAACACCATATATTTT. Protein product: CASSLVGGNTIYF.